This T cell receptor beta chain is drawn from a study of blood T cell repertoires in COVID-19. The germline V gene has CDR1 LGHDT and CDR2 YNNKEL (reference sequence). The CDR3 has 17 amino acids. V gave up 4 bases and J gave up 7 bases; unmatched junction bases: 14. How the authors handled the data: Cell counts per sample came from amplifying reference gene primers. The table came from immunoSEQ multiplex PCR; TCRdb's copy has only in-frame clones and leaves some out. For V, J and clone size, that table is used; D and trimming come from the DNA. Of roughly 240,000 clones in the sample, about 80% were seen once.

The source material was peripheral blood. This TCR came from a woman aged 80 or older with acute or convalescent COVID-19. The genes are TRBV3-1 (or the pseudogene TRBV3-2) and TRBJ2-5, with 11 bases matching TRBD2. The CDR3 sequence: CASSLGLAGGGSTTQYF. The CDR3 DNA reads TGTGCCAGCAGCCTCGGACTAGCGGGTGGGGGTAGTACGACCCAGTACTTC.